The present TCR beta chain was sequenced within a study of blood T cells in healthy people across ages. Trimming at V came to 8 bases and at J to 1 base, leaving 13 bases not matched to a gene. The germline gives CDR1 SEHNR, CDR2 FQNEAQ (reference sequence). The CDR3 covers 16 residues. A second about 7 to 11 cycle PCR used barcoded and J-beta primers. TCRdb passed the 5' RACE reads through MiXCR, listing each CDR3 protein once. Of about 1.5 million distinct CDR3 sequences listed, 42% are singletons. The sequenced sample was blood. The receptor's source is a woman aged 18-30 years in good health. The rearrangement joins TRBV7-9 to TRBJ1-2; 7 positions match TRBD1. In DNA form, the CDR3 reads TGTGCCAGCGACGTTAGGGGGCTGAACAATAACTATGGCTACACCTTC. Its protein product is CASDVRGLNNNYGYTF.